Here is one TCR beta chain with its context. TCRdb's copy holds only in-frame clones and misses some; the assay was immunoSEQ multiplex PCR. The table lists 80,000 to 100,000 clones, roughly 88% of them singletons. This CDR3 has 14 amino acids. The V gene lost 4 bases and the J gene lost 6 bases, with 16 bases spanning the gap. Germline V gene data show CDR1 as SGHRS and CDR2 as YFSETQ. The sample comes from a study of blood T cell repertoires in COVID-19. Study summary: Material from acute and convalescent COVID-19 was sourced from the United States, Italy and Spain.

Patients of the Seattle cohort, enrolled during active infection, were followed longitudinally. Sequencing used peripheral blood. V and J are TRBV5-1 and TRBJ1-1; D may be TRBD1 (5 bases). This clonotype originated in a man aged 50-59 years with COVID-19, enrolled during active disease. The CDR3, as DNA: TGCGCCAGCAGCACGGGTAGGGGAAGTTCTGAAGCTTTCTTT. Its translation: CASSTGRGSSEAFF.